This T cell receptor (beta chain) appears in the sequencing data of a study of identical twins. Study-level findings and limits: Memory repertoires lacked the insertion deficit that abundant cord blood beta clonotypes showed. Researchers caution that invariant MAIT and iNKT cells could partly confound zero-insertion analyses.

The CDR3 spans 16 residues. CDR1 MGHRA and CDR2 YSYEKL come from the germline V gene. V lost 3 bases and J lost 4; bases outside the gene matches: 7. Concerning this clonotype itself: Its target is not known.

TCRdb itself ran the 5' RACE reads through MiXCR, one entry per CDR3 protein. The top ten hold roughly 5% of the sample, which has 260,000 or so distinct CDR3 sequences, 7% to 8.5% seen once. This same sample was also part of a study on yellow fever vaccine responses in identical twins.

The source material was CD8+ T cells sorted from blood. This chain connects TRBV4-1 to TRBJ2-7, with TRBD2 identical over 12 bases. The source is a woman between 18 and 29 years old in good health. The CDR3 sequence is CASSHLIGTSGYEQYF. The DNA of the CDR3 is TGCGCCAGCAGCCACTTGATTGGGACTAGCGGGTACGAGCAGTACTTC.